This T cell receptor (beta chain) was captured by sequencing in a study of CD4+ T cells in melanoma. Study conclusions and caveats: Neoantigen-specific CD4+ T cells in melanoma reportedly had diverse differentiation states. CD8+ T cell, macrophage and B cell function reportedly correlated with neoantigen-specific CD4+ T cells.

As regards this clone: The target antigen is unknown.

TCRdb keeps only in-frame clones here, not all; method: immunoSEQ multiplex PCR. The sample records more than 90,000 clones, 80% to 95% being singletons. Sequences were obtained from peripheral blood. This sequence originates from a human donor with melanoma.

CDR3: CASQGDTQYF. DNA for the CDR3: TGCGCCAGCCAGGGAGATACGCAGTATTTT. The chain joins TRBV10-1 to TRBJ2-3; TRBD1 might be the D (5 bases). CDR3 length: 10 amino acids. Between the trimmed V and J ends, which lost 8 bases and 5 bases, there was a span of 5 bases. Germline assignment: CDR1 WNHNN and CDR2 SYGVQD (reference sequence).